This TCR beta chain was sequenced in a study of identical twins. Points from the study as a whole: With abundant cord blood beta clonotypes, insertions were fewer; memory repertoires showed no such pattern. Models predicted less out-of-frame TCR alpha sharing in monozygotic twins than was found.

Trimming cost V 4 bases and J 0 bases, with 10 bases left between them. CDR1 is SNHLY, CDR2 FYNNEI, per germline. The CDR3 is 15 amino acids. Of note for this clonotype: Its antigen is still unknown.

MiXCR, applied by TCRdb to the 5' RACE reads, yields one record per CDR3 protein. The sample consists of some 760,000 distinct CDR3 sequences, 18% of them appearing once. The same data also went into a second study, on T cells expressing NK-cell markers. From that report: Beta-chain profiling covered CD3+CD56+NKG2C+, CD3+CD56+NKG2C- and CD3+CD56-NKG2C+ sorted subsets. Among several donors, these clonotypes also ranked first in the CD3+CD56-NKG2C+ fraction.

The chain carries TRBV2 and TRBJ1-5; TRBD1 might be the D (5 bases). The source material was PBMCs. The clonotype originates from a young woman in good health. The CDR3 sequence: CASSVGAVSNQPQHF. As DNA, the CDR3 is TGTGCCAGCAGTGTCGGGGCCGTTAGCAATCAGCCCCAGCATTTT.